A selection of T cell receptor beta chains follows, all from one sample in a study of T cells after yellow fever vaccination. TCRdb re-derived calls from the 5' RACE reads in MiXCR, one entry per CDR3 protein. The data contain roughly 500,000 distinct CDR3 sequences, 19% of them singletons. The sequences come from PBMCs, collected 15 days after the yellow fever booster vaccination. Every receptor here comes from a man aged 25 to 45 who received the YFV17D yellow fever vaccine. CDR3s include the opening cysteine and the closing phenylalanine or tryptophan. A D gene is named only where the DNA matches it firmly. Expanded clones are given a class, and other clones once, few, many or no size at all.

TRBJ2-1,16,-,TRBV3-1,few,TGTGCCAGCAGCCACGTAACAGGTAGCATCTACAATGAGCAGTTCTTC,CASSHVTGSIYNEQFF
TRBJ2-1,14,TRBD2,TRBV20-1,-,TGCAGTGCTACGGGACTAGCGGTCTACAATGAGCAGTTCTTC,CSATGLAVYNEQFF
TRBJ2-1,14,TRBD2,TRBV28,few,TGTGCCAGTTCAGACCCGGGAGGCTACAATGAGCAGTTCTTC,CASSDPGGYNEQFF
TRBJ2-5,14,-,TRBV5-1,-,TGCGCCAGCAGCTTAGGACTATACGGCGAGACCCAGTACTTC,CASSLGLYGETQYF
TRBJ2-1,13,-,TRBV20-1,few,TGCAGTTGCTGGGGACGGACGTACAATGAGCAGTTCTTC,CSCWGRTYNEQFF
TRBJ2-1,16,TRBD2,TRBV14,-,TGTGCCAGCAGCCTTATTCCGGGACTAGCGAACAATGAGCAGTTCTTC,CASSLIPGLANNEQFF
TRBJ2-7,15,-,TRBV5-4,few,TGTGCCAGCAGCCCTGGGGCTAGCGAAAGGTACGAGCAGTACTTC,CASSPGASERYEQYF
TRBJ1-1,17,-,TRBV7-8,-,TGTGCCAGCAGCTTTTTCCAGGGGAGGAATCTTTGGACTGAAGCTTTCTTT,CASSFFQGRNLWTEAFF
TRBJ2-7,15,-,TRBV19,few,TGTGCCAGTAGTTCGTCCGGGGACCTTTCCTACGAGCAGTACTTC,CASSSSGDLSYEQYF
TRBJ1-1,14,-,TRBV3-1,-,TGTGCCAGCAGCCAAGGTTCGTTGGCTCCCGAAGCTTTCTTT,CASSQGSLAPEAFF
TRBJ1-6,16,TRBD1,TRBV5-5,-,TGTGCCAGCAGCTCTCTGACAGGGCAGAATAATTCACCCCTCCACTTT,CASSSLTGQNNSPLHF
TRBJ2-7,17,TRBD2,TRBV6-5,-,TGTGCCAGCAGTTACGCTGTAGGGACTAGCGGCCACTACGAGCAGTACTTC,CASSYAVGTSGHYEQYF
TRBJ1-1,13,-,TRBV18,-,TGTGCCAGCTCACCGCAGGAGGACACTGAAGCTTTCTTT,CASSPQEDTEAFF
TRBJ2-7,14,TRBD2,TRBV6-5,-,TGTGCCAGCAGTTCACTAGCGGGCGTTTACGAGCAGTACTTC,CASSSLAGVYEQYF
TRBJ1-5,14,-,TRBV5-5,-,TGTGCCAGCAGCTTGGAGCAGGTCAGTCAGCCCCAGCATTTT,CASSLEQVSQPQHF
TRBJ2-1,16,TRBD2,TRBV7-2,-,TGTGCCAGCAGCTTAGATTATGCGAGCGGGAGGAATGAGCAGTTCTTC,CASSLDYASGRNEQFF
TRBJ2-3,16,TRBD2,TRBV5-1,-,TGCGCCAGCAGCTTGGTTAGCGGGAGGAACACAGATACGCAGTATTTT,CASSLVSGRNTDTQYF
TRBJ2-1,14,TRBD1,TRBV29-1,-,TGCAGCGTCGACCCGGGACAGGGGTGGAATGAGCAGTTCTTC,CSVDPGQGWNEQFF
TRBJ1-1,12,-,TRBV20-1,few,TGCAGTGCCAAGGGTCCGAACACTGAAGCTTTCTTT,CSAKGPNTEAFF
TRBJ2-1,17,TRBD2,TRBV7-8,-,TGTGCCAGCAGCCTACCTCCTACTAGCGGGAGGGGCAATGAGCAGTTCTTC,CASSLPPTSGRGNEQFF
TRBJ2-1,15,-,TRBV18,few,TGTGCCAGCTCACCACCGAATCAGGGTAACAATGAGCAGTTCTTC,CASSPPNQGNNEQFF
TRBJ2-3,14,TRBD1,TRBV29-1,-,TGCAGCGTTCGGACGTACAGGGGGTCAGATACGCAGTATTTT,CSVRTYRGSDTQYF
TRBJ2-3,18,TRBD2,TRBV20-1,-,TGCAGTGCTAGAGGGTTTTCTAGCGGGAGCCCAAGCACAGATACGCAGTATTTT,CSARGFSSGSPSTDTQYF
TRBJ2-5,16,TRBD2,TRBV18,-,TGTGCCAGCTCACCCTCACCTCGACTAGCTCAAGAGACCCAGTACTTC,CASSPSPRLAQETQYF